Below, 20 T cell receptor beta chains from the same sample are listed, as sequenced in a study of cytomegalovirus exposure and HLA in healthy donors. PCR involved 60 Vbeta and 13 Jbeta primers. Libraries were prepared by immunoSEQ multiplex PCR; TCRdb keeps only in-frame clonotypes and omits some of them. Altogether some 100,000 clones are present, 60% to 80% being singletons, with the ten largest covering 4% to 5.5%. The specimen was PBMCs. The receptors originated from a woman aged 18-30 years in good health and CMV-seropositive.

The gene calls are TRBV28 and TRBJ2-7, with 8 bases lining up with TRBD1. CDR3 length: 14 residues. The germline CDR1 and CDR2 sequences are MDHEN and SYDVKM. V lost 4 bases to trimming and J lost 5 bases; unmatched junction nucleotides: 7. The CDR3 nucleotides read TGTGCCAGCAGTTCCCCAGGGGGCACAAACGAGCAGTACTTC. This codes for CASSSPGGTNEQYF.

The CDR3 nucleotides are TGTGCCAGCAGTTTAGGAGGGGTGAACACCGGGGAGCTGTTTTTT. Translated, it gives CASSLGGVNTGELFF. The chain employs TRBV6-5 and TRBJ2-2; possibly TRBD2 for D (6 bases). The CDR3 spans 15 residues. Germline CDR1 reads MNHEY; CDR2 reads SVGAGI. V shed 4 bases and J shed 1 base, with 10 bases lying between them.

The V and J genes are TRBV6-1 and TRBJ1-5; 8 bases are a match to TRBD1. The V gene's germline CDR1 is MNHNS and CDR2 SASEGT. The CDR3 is made up of 17 amino acids. The J segment lost 1 base and the V segment lost 2 bases, leaving 7 bases of the junction unmatched. The CDR3 loop is CASSELWQGASNQPQHF. DNA of the CDR3: TGTGCCAGCAGTGAACTGTGGCAGGGGGCCAGCAATCAGCCCCAGCATTTT.

The chain links TRBV2 to TRBJ2-5; perhaps TRBD2 as D (7 bases). The germline V gene has CDR1 SNHLY and CDR2 FYNNEI. This CDR3 has 14 amino acids. Trimming took off 8 bases at V and 3 bases at J, with 16 bases between the two ends. This chain's CDR3 is CASGGGLAKETQYF. CDR3 sequence (DNA): TGTGCCAGCGGGGGGGGGCTAGCGAAAGAGACCCAGTACTTC. The entire variable domain, with the rest obtained from reference TRBV2 and TRBJ2-5, is as follows: EPEVTQTPSHQVTQMGQEVILRCVPISNHLYFYWYRQILGQKVEFLVSFYNNEISEKSEIFDDQFSVERPDGSNFTLKIRSTKLEDSAMYFCASGGGLAKETQYFGPGTRLLVL.

The V call is TRBV11-2, the J call TRBJ2-3, with 8 nucleotides matching TRBD2. This CDR3 region has 14 residues. Germline V gene lookup returns CDR1 SGHAT and CDR2 FQNNGV. V lost 4 bases and J lost 3; bases outside the gene matches: 3. The CDR3: CASSYGTRTDTQYF. The CDR3, as DNA: TGTGCCAGCAGCTACGGGACTAGGACAGATACGCAGTATTTT. Together with reference TRBV11-2 and TRBJ2-3, the CDR3 gives the full variable domain: EAGVAQSPRYKIIEKRQSVAFWCNPISGHATLYWYQQILGQGPKLLIQFQNNGVVDDSQLPKDRFSAERLKGVDSTLKIQPAKLEDSAVYLCASSYGTRTDTQYFGPGTRLTVL.

This chain uses TRBV5-6 with TRBJ2-3; D is undetermined. This CDR3 has 16 amino acids. Between the trimmed V and J ends, which lost 4 bases and 6 bases, there was a span of 21 bases. Germline CDR1 SGHDT, CDR2 YYEEEE. The CDR3 sequence: CASSTGVQGVRDTQYF. The CDR3 region has the DNA TGTGCCAGCAGCACCGGAGTGCAAGGAGTGAGGGATACGCAGTATTTT.

The chain combines TRBV27 with TRBJ2-7; D might be TRBD2 (5 bases). V lost 8 bases and J 3 bases, leaving 17 bases between the germline ends. The CDR3 runs 14 residues. Germline assignment: CDR1 MNHEY and CDR2 SMNVEV (reference sequence). CDR3 protein: CASRLTGFGYEQYF. CDR3 DNA sequence: TGTGCCAGCCGACTAACCGGGTTTGGCTACGAGCAGTACTTC.

The V gene is TRBV27, the J gene TRBJ1-1; D may be TRBD1 (5 bases). The CDR3 contains 14 residues. Trimming left V 0 bases short and J 3 bases short, with 8 bases between. CDR1 and CDR2 from the germline V gene are MNHEY and SMNVEV (reference sequence). The CDR3, as DNA: TGTGCCAGCAGTTTATCTGGGGGGGACACTGAAGCTTTCTTT. This gives the protein CASSLSGGDTEAFF.

The chain uses TRBV27 and TRBJ2-7; TRBD1 might be the D (6 bases). Germline assignment: CDR1 MNHEY and CDR2 SMNVEV (reference sequence). Between the trimmed V and J ends, which lost 5 bases and 6 bases, there was a span of 14 bases. This CDR3 contains 13 residues. The CDR3 DNA reads TGTGCCAGCAGTACACCTACAGGGAGCGAGCAGTACTTC. This encodes CASSTPTGSEQYF.

V and J are TRBV5-1 and TRBJ2-5; maybe TRBD2 (6 bases). CDR3 size: 14 residues. Germline assignment: CDR1 SGHRS and CDR2 YFSETQ. V lost 4 bases to trimming and J lost 3 bases, with 13 bases between them. The chain's CDR3 is CASSDSGTKETQYF. In nucleotides, the CDR3 is TGCGCCAGCAGCGATAGCGGAACGAAAGAGACCCAGTACTTC.

The J gene is TRBJ2-7, the V gene TRBV11-2; D call uncertain. The CDR3 is made up of 11 amino acids. V was trimmed by 3 bases and J by 6 bases, leaving 6 bases between them. CDR1 SGHAT and CDR2 FQNNGV come from the germline V gene. The CDR3 nucleotides read TGTGCCAGCAGCTTTGGAGCCGAGCAGTACTTC. Its translation: CASSFGAEQYF.

The chain couples TRBV30 to TRBJ1-3; possibly TRBD1 for D (5 bases). The CDR3 extends over 10 amino acids. The germline CDR1 and CDR2 sequences are GTSNPN and SVGIG (reference sequence). CDR3 DNA sequence: TGTGCGGGGGGTGGAAACACCATATATTTT. Translating it yields CAGGGNTIYF.

The chain has TRBV6-5 and TRBJ2-1; TRBD2 agrees at 7 bases. This CDR3 contains 13 residues. With V trimmed by 7 bases and J by 7 bases, 7 bases remained unmatched. Germline CDR1 MNHEY, CDR2 SVGAGI. The CDR3 loop reads CASTGGSANEQFF. DNA for the CDR3: TGTGCCAGCACTGGCGGGAGTGCAAATGAGCAGTTCTTC.

In DNA, the CDR3 is TGTGCCAGCAGGGAGGGGACGGACTACGAGCAGTACTTC. Amino acid sequence: CASREGTDYEQYF. The chain employs TRBV6-5 and TRBJ2-7; D might be TRBD2 (6 bases). Trimming removed 6 bases from V and 3 bases from J, with 12 bases in between. Germline values: CDR1 MNHEY, CDR2 SVGAGI. There are 13 residues in the CDR3.

The CDR3 here is CASSLGTGLEKLFF. In DNA, the CDR3 is TGTGCCAGCAGCTTGGGGACAGGGCTTGAAAAACTGTTTTTT. The rearrangement links TRBV7-9 to TRBJ1-4; 9 bases map to TRBD1. This CDR3 has 14 amino acids. Losses at the gene ends were 3 bases for V and 7 bases for J; bases not matched to a gene: 3. Germline loops: CDR1 SEHNR, CDR2 FQNEAQ (reference sequence).

This clone was picked up a small number of times. The rearrangement links TRBV11-2 to TRBJ1-1; D uncertain. Between the trimmed V and J ends, which lost 1 base and 4 bases, there was a span of 10 bases. The germline V gene encodes CDR1 SGHAT and CDR2 FQNNGV. The CDR3 totals 14 residues. The CDR3 DNA reads TGTGCCAGCAGCTTAGGGGCGTGGTCCACTGAAGCTTTCTTT. Protein product: CASSLGAWSTEAFF.

In DNA, the CDR3 is TGTGCCAGCAGCCACTATCAGGGGGCGGGAAACACTGAAGCTTTCTTT. It yields the protein CASSHYQGAGNTEAFF. V and J are TRBV28 and TRBJ1-1; 8 nucleotides agree with TRBD1. After removal of 6 bases from V and 2 bases from J, the junction contained 11 bases not matched to a gene. The CDR3 consists of 16 residues. Germline assignment: CDR1 MDHEN and CDR2 SYDVKM.

V gene TRBV28 combines with J gene TRBJ2-7, with D tentatively TRBD1 (6 bases). This CDR3 comprises 13 residues. V was clipped by 4 bases and J by 4 bases, with 11 bases between them. CDR1 and CDR2 from the germline V gene are MDHEN and SYDVKM. The CDR3 region has the DNA TGTGCCAGCAGTTCTGGACAGACATACGAGCAGTACTTC. Amino acid sequence: CASSSGQTYEQYF.

The chain combines TRBV6-6 with TRBJ1-5; 9 bases fit TRBD1. There are 16 residues in the CDR3. V shed 6 bases and J 6 bases; nucleotides not matched to a gene: 12. CDR1 and CDR2 (germline): MNHNY, SVGAGI (reference sequence). This CDR3 is CASSVGTGSDSQPQHF. CDR3 DNA sequence: TGTGCCAGCAGCGTCGGGACAGGGTCGGACAGTCAGCCCCAGCATTTT.

V and J are TRBV28 and TRBJ2-2; 7 bases match TRBD1. V was pared by 5 bases and J by 8 bases, with 11 bases of the junction left unmatched. This CDR3 has 15 residues. The germline gives CDR1 MDHEN, CDR2 SYDVKM. CDR3 amino acids: CASSPSDRRTGELFF. For the CDR3, the DNA is TGTGCCAGCAGTCCGTCGGACAGGCGAACGGGGGAGCTGTTTTTT.